One and the same sample provided the 11 T cell receptor beta chains below, sequenced in a study of blood T cells in healthy people across ages. Primers used in a second PCR of about 7 to 12 cycles were a sample-barcoded 5' primer and a J-beta primer mix. Each CDR3 protein is one row after TCRdb ran MiXCR on the 5' RACE reads. The sample carries fewer than 900,000 distinct CDR3 sequences, roughly 40% recorded once. The material sequenced was blood. These receptors came from a man aged 18 to 30 in good health.

This clonotype showed up many times. The rearrangement links TRBV20-1 to TRBJ2-5; D remains ambiguous. Germline assignment: CDR1 DFQATT and CDR2 SNEGSKA (reference sequence). V lost 6 bases, J lost 5 bases, and 13 bases lay in between. This CDR3 is built from 12 residues. The CDR3 reads CSASGPLETQYF. The DNA for the CDR3 is TGCAGTGCGTCCGGGCCCCTGGAGACCCAGTACTTC.

The V call is TRBV5-1, the J call TRBJ2-7; tentative D call: TRBD1 (6 bases). Trimming took 4 bases from V and 3 from J, leaving 17 bases between them. From germline, CDR1 is SGHRS and CDR2 YFSETQ. This CDR3 comprises 15 residues. CDR3 amino acids: CASSQTGARGYEQYF. The CDR3 bases are TGCGCCAGCAGCCAGACAGGAGCTAGGGGCTACGAGCAGTACTTC.

V gene TRBV6-1 combines with J gene TRBJ1-4, with D possibly TRBD1 on 5 matching bases. The CDR3 is 16 residues long. V lost 5 bases and J lost 7, with 20 bases in between. CDR1 is MNHNS, CDR2 SASEGT, per germline. CDR3 nucleotide sequence: TGTGCCAGCAGTCAAGGGCCCGGGACGGTGGGTGAAAAACTGTTTTTT. This encodes CASSQGPGTVGEKLFF.

This clonotype was detected a few times. This chain uses TRBV5-1 with TRBJ2-7; D possibly corresponds to TRBD2 (5 bases). CDR1 SGHRS and CDR2 YFSETQ come from the germline V gene. The CDR3 totals 15 residues. V lost 5 bases and J lost 0, with 15 bases in between. CDR3 in amino acids: CASRVEGQRSYEQYF. The CDR3 DNA is TGCGCCAGCAGGGTAGAGGGCCAGCGCTCCTACGAGCAGTACTTC.

With respect to this clonotype: The germline gene is not matched at one end of the junction; a read error may be the cause. The chain uses TRBV5-6 and TRBJ2-1; 8 nucleotides align to TRBD1. Germline-derived CDR1 and CDR2 are SGHDT and YYEEEE. CDR3 length: 16 residues. In DNA, the CDR3 is TGTGCCAGCAGCCCATCAGACAGGGGCCCCTACAATAAGCAGTTCTTC. This codes for CASSPSDRGPYNKQFF.

The V call is TRBV20-1, the J call TRBJ2-1; D possibly corresponds to TRBD2 (6 bases). The DNA end favors TRBJ2-7, so the J call may be wrong. The CDR3 consists of 15 residues. Germline-derived CDR1 and CDR2 are DFQATT and SNEGSKA (reference sequence). The CDR3 reads CSASPTRVVYNEQYF. Here the CDR3 DNA reads TGCAGTGCTAGCCCGACTAGGGTGGTCTACAATGAGCAGTACTTC.

This clonotype turned up a few times. V gene TRBV12-3 or TRBV12-4 combines with J gene TRBJ2-2, with D possibly matching TRBD1 (5 bases). This CDR3 contains 15 residues. Trimming removed 4 bases from V and 3 bases from J, with 12 bases in between. In nucleotides, the CDR3 is TGTGCCAGCAGTTCTCAGGGCTGGGACACCGGGGAGCTGTTTTTT. This translates into CASSSQGWDTGELFF.

This chain joins TRBV12-3 or TRBV12-4 and TRBJ1-3; 9 nucleotides line up with TRBD1. CDR3 length: 16 amino acids. V lost 6 bases and J lost 0; bases outside the gene matches: 6. This CDR3 is CASSRTGAYSGNTIYF. DNA of the CDR3: TGTGCCAGCAGCCGGACAGGGGCATACTCTGGAAACACCATATATTTT.

The V and J genes are TRBV7-7 and TRBJ2-2, with 11 bases matching TRBD2. CDR1 is SSHAT and CDR2 is FNYEAQ in the germline V gene (reference sequence). Trimming took 9 bases from V and 6 from J; bases not matched to a gene: 6. The CDR3 totals 14 residues. The CDR3 DNA reads TGTGCCAGTCGACTAGCGGGATTATCCGGGGAGCTGTTTTTT. Translating gives CASRLAGLSGELFF.

CDR3 coding DNA: TGTGCCAGCAGCCCAATAGTGGACAGGGTCAACACCGGGGAGCTGTTTTTT. Protein sequence: CASSPIVDRVNTGELFF. The V gene is TRBV13, the J gene TRBJ2-2; 8 nucleotides match TRBD1. The CDR3 loop spans 17 amino acids. V dropped 5 bases and J dropped 2; count of bases not matched to a gene: 10. Germline CDR1 PRHDT, CDR2 FYEKMQ (reference sequence).

This clonotype was observed a handful of times. The V call is TRBV19, the J call TRBJ2-1, with no clear D. With 3 bases removed from V and 5 bases from J, the gap between germline ends came to 11 bases. The CDR3 runs to 14 residues. Germline V CDR1 and CDR2: LNHDA, SQIVND (reference sequence). CDR3 coding DNA: TGTGCCAGTAGTATTTACGGCAGTCACAATGAGCAGTTCTTC. Residues: CASSIYGSHNEQFF.